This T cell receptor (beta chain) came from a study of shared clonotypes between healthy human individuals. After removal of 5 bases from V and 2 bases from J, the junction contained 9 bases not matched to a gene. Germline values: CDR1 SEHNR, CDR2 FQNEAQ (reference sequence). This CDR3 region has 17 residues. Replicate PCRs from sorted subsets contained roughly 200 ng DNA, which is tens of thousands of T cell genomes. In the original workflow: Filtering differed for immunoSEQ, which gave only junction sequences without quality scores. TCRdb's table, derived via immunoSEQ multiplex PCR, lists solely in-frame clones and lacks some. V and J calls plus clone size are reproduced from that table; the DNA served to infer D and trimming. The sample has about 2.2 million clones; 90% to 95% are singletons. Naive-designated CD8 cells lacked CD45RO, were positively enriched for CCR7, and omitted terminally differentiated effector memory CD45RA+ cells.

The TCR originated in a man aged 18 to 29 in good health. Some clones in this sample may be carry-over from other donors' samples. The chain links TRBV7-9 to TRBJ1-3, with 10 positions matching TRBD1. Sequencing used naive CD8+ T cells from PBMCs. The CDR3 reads CASSQRRTGGAGNTIYF. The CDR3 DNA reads TGTGCCAGCAGCCAAAGGAGGACAGGGGGTGCTGGAAACACCATATATTTT.